This T cell receptor (beta chain) derives from a study of T cell responses to AZD1222 COVID-19 vaccine. Study results and limitations: Nearly half of the spike-specific TCRs reportedly recognize variant regions that carry no mutations. Mostly white British, mostly female donors; authors suggested clonal diversity may be underestimated.

As concerns this clone: Its antigen is not known.

The germline V gene has CDR1 MGHDK and CDR2 SYGVNS. With 3 bases removed from V and 5 bases from J, the gap between germline ends came to 14 bases. This CDR3 is built from 14 residues. Some clones are missing from TCRdb's copy, which holds only in-frame ones; the method was immunoSEQ multiplex PCR. This sample has more than 130,000 clones; approximately 90% occur once, and the top ten carry around 3.7%. This rearrangement joins TRBV25-1 to TRBJ2-7; weak D call: TRBD2 (6 bases). The sequence derives from an adult in good health. Material: peripheral blood, obtained on day 0 of AZD1222 vaccination. The CDR3 sequence: CASSDSSQRDEQYF. The CDR3 DNA reads as TGTGCCAGCAGTGACTCCTCCCAGCGGGACGAGCAGTACTTC.